This TCR beta chain was obtained from a study of CD8 T cells in Susac syndrome. CDR3 size: 15 residues. V lost 7 bases to trimming and J lost 2 bases; unmatched junction nucleotides: 7. Germline V CDR1 and CDR2: LNHDA, SQIVND (reference sequence). Patients with Susac syndrome met diagnostic criteria defined recently for definite or probable disease. Reverse transcription of about 0.45 to 1 ug RNA was performed with random hexamers. TCRdb re-derived calls from the immunoSEQ multiplex PCR reads in MiXCR, one entry per CDR3 protein. The data contain some 180,000 distinct CDR3 sequences, about 94% of them singletons.

Material: CD4+ T cells from PBMCs. The origin of this receptor is a human donor with Susac syndrome. The chain links TRBV19 to TRBJ2-2; 7 nucleotides align to TRBD1. CDR3 DNA sequence: TGTGCCAGTACCGACAGGGTACGAAACACCGGGGAGCTGTTTTTT. Translation: CASTDRVRNTGELFF.